This T cell receptor beta chain was recovered during a study of cytomegalovirus exposure and HLA in healthy donors. This CDR3 has 12 residues. Trimming left V 0 bases short and J 8 bases short, with 8 bases between. The germline gives CDR1 SGHRS, CDR2 YFSETQ. The PCR contained 60 Vbeta and 13 Jbeta primers. Repertoires were generated with immunoSEQ multiplex PCR, while TCRdb's copy carries only in-frame clones and drops some. The table shows approximately 37,000 clones, with over 70% occurring only once. The receptor was derived from a man in his thirties or forties in good health and CMV-seronegative. The sequenced sample consisted of PBMCs. V usage is TRBV5-1 and J usage is TRBJ1-1, with D possibly being TRBD1 (5 bases). This CDR3 is CASSLAGEEAFF. DNA for the CDR3: TGCGCCAGCAGCTTGGCGGGGGAGGAAGCTTTCTTT.